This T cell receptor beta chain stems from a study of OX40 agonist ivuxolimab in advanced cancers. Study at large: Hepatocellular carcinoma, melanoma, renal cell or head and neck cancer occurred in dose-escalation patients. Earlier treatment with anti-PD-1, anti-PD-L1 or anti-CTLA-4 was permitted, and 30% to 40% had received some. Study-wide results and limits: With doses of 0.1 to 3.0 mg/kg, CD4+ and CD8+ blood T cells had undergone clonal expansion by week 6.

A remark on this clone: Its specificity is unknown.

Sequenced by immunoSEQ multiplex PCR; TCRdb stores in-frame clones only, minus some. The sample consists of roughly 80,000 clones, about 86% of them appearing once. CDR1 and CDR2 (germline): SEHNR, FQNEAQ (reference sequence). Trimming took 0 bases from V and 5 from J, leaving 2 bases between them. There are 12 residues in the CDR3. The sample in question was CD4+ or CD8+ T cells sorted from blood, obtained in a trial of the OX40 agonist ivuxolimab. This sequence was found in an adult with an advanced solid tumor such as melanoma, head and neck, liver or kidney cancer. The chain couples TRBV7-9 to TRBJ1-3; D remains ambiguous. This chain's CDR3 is CASSLARNTIYF. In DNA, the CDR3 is TGTGCCAGCAGCTTAGCCCGAAACACCATATATTTT. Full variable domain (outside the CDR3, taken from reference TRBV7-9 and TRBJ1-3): DTGVSQNPRHKITKRGQNVTFRCDPISEHNRLYWYRQTLGQGPEFLTYFQNEAQLEKSRLLSDRFSAERPKGSFSTLEIQRTEQGDSAMYLCASSLARNTIYFGEGSWLTVV.